The source of this T cell receptor beta chain is a study of T cell repertoires in cytomegalovirus infection. At the level of the study: An indication of both CMV infection and matching HLA type came from public TCR beta signatures.

The CDR3 length is 16 residues. Germline V gene data show CDR1 as MNHEY and CDR2 as SMNVEV (reference sequence). Germline trimming cut 7 bases from V and 3 bases from J; bases unmatched to any gene: 12. TCRdb reprocessed the reads with MiXCR, giving one entry per CDR3 protein. The sample has 250,000 to 300,000 distinct CDR3 sequences; less than 25% are singletons. As concerns this clonotype: Its matching antigen is unknown.

Broader study findings: Of the TCR beta families, the public ones yielded a cumulative frequency that identified carriers of CMV plus the relevant HLA. Clonotypes of TCR beta that were HLA-C-restricted and CMV-specific dominated the ex vivo response.

The source material was cultured PBMCs, sampled from culture after CMV antigen stimulation. The clonotype was recovered from a human donor in good health (CMV status not recorded). Some clones in this sample may be carry-over from other donors' samples. The chain recombines TRBV27 with TRBJ2-3; TRBD2 agrees at 8 bases. The CDR3 bases are TGTGCCAGCACCAAGAGGGCGGGAGGAATAACAGATACGCAGTATTTT. It codes for CASTKRAGGITDTQYF.